This T cell receptor beta chain was sequenced for a study of CD8 T cells in ankylosing spondylitis. Study-wide results and limits: Before this, some motif variants had been reported in reactive arthritis synovial fluid and blood. With a CD8+ phenotype, disease-linked clones were relatively rare in peripheral blood. The authors reported significant enrichment of disease-linked clones in matched ankylosing spondylitis synovial fluid. One TCR beta motif, made up of roughly eight highly homologous variants, appeared characteristic of ankylosing spondylitis blood.

This clonotype was seen at least ten times. The antigen remains undetermined. Library preparation for TCR beta used quantitative 5'-RACE with molecular barcodes. TCRdb independently ran MiXCR on the 5' RACE reads; one entry per CDR3 protein. In the table there are around 220,000 distinct CDR3 sequences, around 20% of which are singletons. The receptor comes from a male donor with ankylosing spondylitis. Sequenced material: blood, either unsorted or a sorted T cell fraction (not recorded which).

CDR3 sequence reads: CASSFEGTEAFF. The CDR3 region has the DNA TGCGCCAGCAGCTTCGAGGGCACTGAAGCTTTCTTT. V is TRBV5-1 and J is TRBJ1-1; D is undetermined. The V gene lost 2 bases and the J gene lost 4 bases, with 6 bases spanning the gap. Germline V gene data show CDR1 as SGHRS and CDR2 as YFSETQ. The CDR3 extends over 12 amino acids.